These 5 T cell receptor beta chains originate from one sample sequenced in a study of T cells after yellow fever vaccination (dated by TCRdb to about 2019). The sample's treatment or condition label, in plain terms: live attenuated yellow fever vaccine strain. Library prep was done by 5' RACE. Instrument on record: Illumina HiSeq 2500. The public reads were quality trimmed at Q25 with fastp and then assembled into clones with MiXCR by TCRdb, keeping productive beta chains. Rows are unified per CDR3 protein, each entry keeping the most common DNA and genes. The sample table lists 620,000 or so distinct CDR3 sequences, 12% of them with a count of one. The ten most abundant clones make up under 15% of the sample. Sequenced material: PBMCs, taken on the day of the yellow fever booster vaccination. These receptors all come from a man aged 25 to 40 who received the YFV17D yellow fever vaccine.

The genes are TRBV24-1 and TRBJ2-2; D is uncertain. The CDR3 has 14 residues. CDR1 is KGHDR, CDR2 SFDVKD, per germline. Trimming stripped 4 bases from V and 1 base from J, with 6 bases between. The CDR3 region is CATSDGRNTGELFF. In DNA, the CDR3 is TGTGCCACCAGTGACGGACGGAACACCGGGGAGCTGTTTTTT.

This chain links TRBV9 with TRBJ2-3, with 8 bases matching TRBD1. In germline, CDR1 is SGDLS, CDR2 YYNGEE. V was pared by 1 base and J by 4 bases, with 8 bases of the junction left unmatched. The CDR3 length is 16 residues. Here the CDR3 reads CASSVFGTGLPDTQYF. CDR3 nucleotides: TGTGCCAGCAGCGTATTCGGGACAGGTCTTCCAGATACGCAGTATTTT.

This clonotype occurred a few times. The V call is TRBV18, the J call TRBJ2-2; D ambiguous. The V gene's germline CDR1 is KGHSH and CDR2 LQKENI. With 4 bases removed from V and 7 bases from J, the gap between germline ends came to 10 bases. This CDR3 contains 13 residues. This CDR3 is CASSQGPDGELFF. The CDR3, as DNA: TGTGCCAGCTCACAGGGTCCGGACGGGGAGCTGTTTTTT.

This clonotype was observed a few times. The J gene is TRBJ2-5, the V gene TRBV3-1; the match to TRBD1 covers 8 bases. Germline loops: CDR1 LGHDT, CDR2 YNNKEL (reference sequence). V was clipped by 6 bases and J by 4 bases; unmatched bases: 4. The CDR3 spans 13 residues. The CDR3 spells CASSSTGAETQYF. The CDR3 DNA follows: TGTGCCAGCAGTTCGACAGGGGCAGAGACCCAGTACTTC.

This clonotype appeared a few times. J is TRBJ1-6 and V is TRBV6-5, with 10 nucleotides matching TRBD1. V shed 4 bases and J 7 bases; nucleotides not matched to a gene: 7. The CDR3 runs to 16 residues. CDR1 MNHEY and CDR2 SVGAGI come from the germline V gene. The CDR3 reads CASSWDRGAGNSPLHF. The CDR3 nucleotides are TGTGCCAGCAGTTGGGACAGGGGCGCGGGGAATTCACCCCTCCACTTT.